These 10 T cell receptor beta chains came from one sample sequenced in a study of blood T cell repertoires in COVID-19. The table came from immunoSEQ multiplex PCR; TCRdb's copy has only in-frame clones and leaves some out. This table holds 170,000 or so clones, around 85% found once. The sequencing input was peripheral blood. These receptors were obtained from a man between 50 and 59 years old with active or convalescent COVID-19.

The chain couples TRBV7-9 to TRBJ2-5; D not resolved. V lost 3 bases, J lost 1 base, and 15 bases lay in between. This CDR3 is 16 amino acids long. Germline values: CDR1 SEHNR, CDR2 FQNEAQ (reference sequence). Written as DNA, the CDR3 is TGTGCCAGCAGCTTGTTTCTAGGTTTAGGCCAAGAGACCCAGTACTTC. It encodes CASSLFLGLGQETQYF.

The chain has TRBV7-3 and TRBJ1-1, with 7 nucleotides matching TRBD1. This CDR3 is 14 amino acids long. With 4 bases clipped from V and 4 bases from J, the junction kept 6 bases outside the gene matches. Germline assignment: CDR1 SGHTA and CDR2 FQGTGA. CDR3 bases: TGTGCCAGCAGCTCCCAGGGGGGATCCACTGAAGCTTTCTTT. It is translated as CASSSQGGSTEAFF.

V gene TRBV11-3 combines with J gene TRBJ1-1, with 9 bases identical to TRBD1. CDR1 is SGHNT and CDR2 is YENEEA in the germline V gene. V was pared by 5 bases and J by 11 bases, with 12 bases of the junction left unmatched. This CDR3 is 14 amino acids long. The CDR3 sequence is CASSPGQGEGGAFF. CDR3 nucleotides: TGTGCCAGCAGCCCGGGACAGGGAGAAGGTGGGGCTTTCTTT.

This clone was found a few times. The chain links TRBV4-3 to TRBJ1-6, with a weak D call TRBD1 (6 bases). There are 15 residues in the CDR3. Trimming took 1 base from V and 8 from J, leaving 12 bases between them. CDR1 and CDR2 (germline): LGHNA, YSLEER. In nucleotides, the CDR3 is TGCGCCAGCAGCCAAGTCAATTCAGGGGATTCACCCCTCCACTTT. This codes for CASSQVNSGDSPLHF.

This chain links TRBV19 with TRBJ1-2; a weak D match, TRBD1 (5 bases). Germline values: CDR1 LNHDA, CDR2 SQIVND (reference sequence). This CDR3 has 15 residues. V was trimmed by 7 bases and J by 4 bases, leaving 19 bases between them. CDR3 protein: CASTHGGTRGYGYTF. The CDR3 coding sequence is TGTGCCAGTACCCATGGGGGGACCCGCGGCTATGGCTACACCTTC.

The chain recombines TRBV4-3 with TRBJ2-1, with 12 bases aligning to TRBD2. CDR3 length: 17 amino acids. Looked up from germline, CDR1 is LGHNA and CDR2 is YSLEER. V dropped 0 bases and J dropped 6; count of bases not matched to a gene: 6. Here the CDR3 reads CASSQDPLAGGFNEQFF. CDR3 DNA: TGCGCCAGCAGCCAAGATCCCCTAGCGGGGGGGTTCAATGAGCAGTTCTTC.

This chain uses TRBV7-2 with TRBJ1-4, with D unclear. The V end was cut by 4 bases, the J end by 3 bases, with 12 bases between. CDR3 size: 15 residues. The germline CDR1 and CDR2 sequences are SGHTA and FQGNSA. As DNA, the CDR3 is TGTGCCAGCAGCTCCTCTGGTCTACCTAATGAAAAACTGTTTTTT. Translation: CASSSSGLPNEKLFF.

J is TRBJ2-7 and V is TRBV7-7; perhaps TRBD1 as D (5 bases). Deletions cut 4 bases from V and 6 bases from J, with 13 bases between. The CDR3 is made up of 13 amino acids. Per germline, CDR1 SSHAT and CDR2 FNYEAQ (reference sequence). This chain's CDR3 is CASSSGWGSEQYF. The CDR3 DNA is TGTGCCAGCAGCTCAGGGTGGGGATCCGAGCAGTACTTC.

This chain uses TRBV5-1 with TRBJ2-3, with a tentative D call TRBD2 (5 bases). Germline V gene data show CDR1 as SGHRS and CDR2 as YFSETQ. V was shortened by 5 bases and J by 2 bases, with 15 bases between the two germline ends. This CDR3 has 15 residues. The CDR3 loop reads CASRPGGPNTDTQYF. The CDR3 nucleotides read TGCGCCAGCAGGCCAGGCGGGCCCAACACAGATACGCAGTATTTT.

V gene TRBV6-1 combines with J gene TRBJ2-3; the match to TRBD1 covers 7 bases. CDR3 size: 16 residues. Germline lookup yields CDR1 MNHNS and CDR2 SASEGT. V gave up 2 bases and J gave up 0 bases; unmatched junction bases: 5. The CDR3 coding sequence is TGTGCCAGCAGTGAAAGAGGGGGCGTGAGCACAGATACGCAGTATTTT. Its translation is CASSERGGVSTDTQYF.